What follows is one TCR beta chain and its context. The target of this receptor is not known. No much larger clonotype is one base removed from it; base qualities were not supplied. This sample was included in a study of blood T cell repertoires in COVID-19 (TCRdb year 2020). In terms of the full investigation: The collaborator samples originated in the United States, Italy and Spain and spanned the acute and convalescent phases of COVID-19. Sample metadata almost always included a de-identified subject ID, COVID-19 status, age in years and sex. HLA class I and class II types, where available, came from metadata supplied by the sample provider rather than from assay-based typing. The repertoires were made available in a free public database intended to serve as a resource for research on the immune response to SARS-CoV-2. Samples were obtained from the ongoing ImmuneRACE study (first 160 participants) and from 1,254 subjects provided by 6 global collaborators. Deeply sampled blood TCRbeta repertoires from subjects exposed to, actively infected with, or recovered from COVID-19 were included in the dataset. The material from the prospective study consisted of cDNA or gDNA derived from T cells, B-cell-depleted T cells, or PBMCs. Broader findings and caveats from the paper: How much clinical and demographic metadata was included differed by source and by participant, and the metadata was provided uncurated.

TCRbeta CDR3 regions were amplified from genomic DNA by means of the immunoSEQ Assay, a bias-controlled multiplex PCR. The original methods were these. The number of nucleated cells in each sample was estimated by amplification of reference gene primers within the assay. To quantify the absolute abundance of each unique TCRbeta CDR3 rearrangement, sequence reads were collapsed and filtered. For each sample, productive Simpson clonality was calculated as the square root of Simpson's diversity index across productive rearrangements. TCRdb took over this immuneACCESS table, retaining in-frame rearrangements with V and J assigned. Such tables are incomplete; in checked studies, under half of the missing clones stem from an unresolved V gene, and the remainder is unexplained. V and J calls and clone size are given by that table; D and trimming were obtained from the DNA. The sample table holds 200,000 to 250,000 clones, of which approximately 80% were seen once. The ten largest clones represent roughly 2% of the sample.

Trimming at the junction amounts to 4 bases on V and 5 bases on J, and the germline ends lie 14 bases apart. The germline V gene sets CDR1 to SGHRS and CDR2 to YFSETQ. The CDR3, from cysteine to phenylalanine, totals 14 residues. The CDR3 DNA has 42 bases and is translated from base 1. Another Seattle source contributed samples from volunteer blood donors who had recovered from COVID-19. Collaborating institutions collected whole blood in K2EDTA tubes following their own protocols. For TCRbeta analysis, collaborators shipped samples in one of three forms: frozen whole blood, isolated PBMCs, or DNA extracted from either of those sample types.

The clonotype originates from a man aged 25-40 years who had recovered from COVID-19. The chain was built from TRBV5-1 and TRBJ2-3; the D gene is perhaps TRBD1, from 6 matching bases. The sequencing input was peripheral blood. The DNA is TGCGCCAGCAGCATCCGGGACAATCGAGATACGCAGTATTTT. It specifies CASSIRDNRDTQYF.